These 18 T cell receptor beta chains were sequenced from one sample in a study of shared clonotypes between healthy human individuals (TCRdb year 2020). The library was obtained by the immunoSEQ multiplex PCR assay. TCRdb mirrors the immuneACCESS table, restricted to in-frame sequences. Some clones are absent from its copies; in checked studies, under half trace to an unresolved V gene, and the reason for the others is unknown. The sample table lists under 600,000 clones, approximately 95% of them with a count of one. 0.064% of the sample rests with the top ten. The sequenced material came from naive CD4+ T cells sorted from blood. This sample's cell subset or site label indicates: CD45RA+ positively selected. These receptors all come from a woman aged 25 to 39 in good health.

The CDR3 DNA reads as TGTGCCAGCAGTTTATACAGGGACGACACTGAAGCTTTCTTT. Translated: CASSLYRDDTEAFF. This rearrangement joins TRBV28 to TRBJ1-1; TRBD1 might be the D (6 bases). This CDR3 is built from 14 residues. Trimming left V 1 base short and J 3 bases short, with 9 bases between. The germline CDR1 and CDR2 sequences are MDHEN and SYDVKM.

The J gene is TRBJ1-3, the V gene TRBV2, with D uncertain. The CDR3 is made up of 14 amino acids. CDR1 SNHLY and CDR2 FYNNEI come from the germline V gene. V gave up 4 bases and J gave up 0 bases, with 7 bases separating them. The CDR3 DNA is TGTGCCAGCAGTGGACGGATCTCTGGAAACACCATATATTTT. The encoded protein is CASSGRISGNTIYF.

J is TRBJ1-4 and V is TRBV14; D gene ambiguous. The germline V and J ends were trimmed by 5 bases and 7 bases, with 11 bases remaining between them. Per the germline V gene, CDR1 is SGHDN and CDR2 is FVKESK. The CDR3 totals 13 residues. CDR3 region: CASSGPGSEKLFF. DNA of the CDR3: TGTGCCAGCAGCGGGCCAGGTAGTGAAAAACTGTTTTTT.

The genes are TRBV2 and TRBJ1-5, with D hard to call. Between the trimmed V and J ends, which lost 3 bases and 3 bases, there was a span of 6 bases. Germline V gene data show CDR1 as SNHLY and CDR2 as FYNNEI. The CDR3 covers 13 residues. In DNA form, the CDR3 reads TGTGCCAGCAGTGAGCGGGTCAATCAGCCCCAGCATTTT. Encoded protein: CASSERVNQPQHF. Combining the CDR3 with reference TRBV2 and TRBJ1-5 gives the whole variable domain EPEVTQTPSHQVTQMGQEVILRCVPISNHLYFYWYRQILGQKVEFLVSFYNNEISEKSEIFDDQFSVERPDGSNFTLKIRSTKLEDSAMYFCASSERVNQPQHFGDGTRLSIL.

The gene calls are TRBV28 and TRBJ2-7; D tentatively fits TRBD1 or TRBD2 (5 bases each). V lost 2 bases, J lost 3 bases, and 11 bases lay in between. CDR1 MDHEN and CDR2 SYDVKM come from the germline V gene. The CDR3 spans 14 residues. CDR3 in amino acids: CASSLAGTGYEQYF. CDR3 nucleotides: TGTGCCAGCAGTTTAGCAGGGACGGGCTACGAGCAGTACTTC.

The chain's CDR3 is CASSLAEGYGYTF. The CDR3, as DNA: TGCGCCAGCAGCTTGGCCGAGGGTTATGGCTACACCTTC. The chain is built from TRBV5-1 and TRBJ1-2, with D uncertain. The CDR3 is made up of 13 amino acids. Trimming shortened V by 0 bases and J by 5 bases, and 8 bases separated the two germline ends. CDR1 is SGHRS and CDR2 is YFSETQ in the germline V gene.

V usage is TRBV29-1 and J usage is TRBJ2-1, with 8 bases identical to TRBD2. Germline-derived CDR1 and CDR2 are SQVTM and ANQGSEA. The J segment lost 8 bases and the V segment lost 0 bases, leaving 9 bases of the junction unmatched. The CDR3 length is 15 residues. CDR3 sequence reads: CSVEEYSGSRDEQFF. The DNA of the CDR3 is TGCAGCGTTGAAGAATACAGCGGGAGTCGGGATGAGCAGTTCTTC.

The chain couples TRBV7-7 to TRBJ2-1; 11 nucleotides align to TRBD2. The CDR3 has 17 amino acids. J gave up 5 bases and V 4 bases, and 10 bases lay outside the gene matches. Per germline, CDR1 SSHAT and CDR2 FNYEAQ (reference sequence). The CDR3 bases are TGTGCCAGCAGCTCCTCGGTCGGACTAGCGGGTGACAATGAGCAGTTCTTC. It encodes CASSSSVGLAGDNEQFF.

The gene calls are TRBV19 and TRBJ2-5; 8 bases map to TRBD2. This CDR3 has 17 amino acids. Trimming took 9 bases from V and 1 from J; bases not matched to a gene: 16. Germline V gene sequence: CDR1 LNHDA, CDR2 SQIVND (reference sequence). The CDR3 loop reads CASSPGLGGGGQETQYF. The DNA for the CDR3 is TGTGCCAGCTCCCCGGGACTAGGAGGTGGCGGCCAAGAGACCCAGTACTTC.

The chain employs TRBV2 and TRBJ1-3; D unclear. This CDR3 contains 14 residues. Germline values: CDR1 SNHLY, CDR2 FYNNEI. V lost 3 bases and J lost 0, with 6 bases in between. The CDR3 here is CASSDGYSGNTIYF. The DNA of the CDR3 is TGTGCCAGCAGTGACGGCTACTCTGGAAACACCATATATTTT.

The chain is built from TRBV19 and TRBJ1-2; possibly TRBD1 for D (6 bases). Germline V gene lookup returns CDR1 LNHDA and CDR2 SQIVND (reference sequence). The V end lost 5 bases, the J end lost 0 bases, and 19 bases lay between the germline ends. The length of the CDR3 is 17 residues. Here the CDR3 DNA reads TGTGCCAGTAGTTCAAAGCCAAGGACAGTATCTAACTATGGCTACACCTTC. Its translation: CASSSKPRTVSNYGYTF.

V usage is TRBV10-3 and J usage is TRBJ1-4, with a possible D match to TRBD1 (5 bases). The CDR3 runs to 14 residues. Trimming shortened V by 0 bases and J by 4 bases, and 6 bases separated the two germline ends. CDR1 and CDR2 (germline): ENHRY, SYGVKD. CDR3: CAISESTVNEKLFF. In nucleotides, the CDR3 is TGTGCCATCAGTGAGTCGACAGTTAATGAAAAACTGTTTTTT.

The J gene is TRBJ1-1, the V gene TRBV6-1, with D possibly being TRBD1 (5 bases). CDR1 MNHNS and CDR2 SASEGT come from the germline V gene. There are 13 residues in the CDR3. V gave up 3 bases and J gave up 1 base, with 6 bases separating them. For the CDR3, the DNA is TGTGCCAGCAGTGACCAGGGGAACACTGAAGCTTTCTTT. Translated, it gives CASSDQGNTEAFF.

The chain employs TRBV30 and TRBJ1-3, with a possible D match to TRBD1 (5 bases). CDR3 length: 14 residues. Germline V lookup: CDR1 GTSNPN, CDR2 SVGIG (reference sequence). V dropped 2 bases and J dropped 0 bases, with 8 bases sitting between them. The CDR3 DNA reads TGTGCCTGGAGTCCAGGGAGCTCTGGAAACACCATATATTTT. Its translation is CAWSPGSSGNTIYF. The full variable domain, completed using reference TRBV30 and TRBJ1-3, is SQTIHQWPATLVQPVGSPLSLECTVEGTSNPNLYWYRQAAGRGLQLLFYSVGIGQISSEVPQNLSASRPQDRQFILSSKKLLLSDSGFYLCAWSPGSSGNTIYFGEGSWLTVV.

The chain links TRBV9 to TRBJ2-1, with D hard to call. Germline V CDR1 and CDR2: SGDLS, YYNGEE. The CDR3 length is 12 residues. Trimming left V 0 bases short and J 8 bases short, with 6 bases between. CDR3 loop: CASSVVWHEQFF. For the CDR3, the DNA is TGTGCCAGCAGCGTAGTGTGGCATGAGCAGTTCTTC.

J is TRBJ2-5 and V is TRBV5-4; a possible D gene is TRBD2 (5 bases). Trimming cost V 4 bases and J 2 bases, with 9 bases left between them. The germline CDR1 and CDR2 sequences are SGHNT and YYREEE (reference sequence). The CDR3 is 13 amino acids. CDR3 residues: CASSHVAQETQYF. The DNA of the CDR3 is TGTGCCAGCAGCCATGTAGCGCAAGAGACCCAGTACTTC. The complete variable domain, with remaining parts taken from reference TRBV5-4 and TRBJ2-5, reads ETGVTQSPTHLIKTRGQQVTLRCSSQSGHNTVSWYQQALGQGPQFIFQYYREEENGRGNFPPRFSGLQFPNYSSELNVNALELDDSALYLCASSHVAQETQYFGPGTRLLVL.

This chain links TRBV6-6 with TRBJ2-7; D ambiguous. The CDR3 totals 15 residues. Germline CDR1 and CDR2: MNHNY and SVGAGI (reference sequence). The V gene lost 4 bases and the J gene lost 6 bases, with 19 bases spanning the gap. The CDR3 region has the DNA TGTGCCAGCAGTTTGGCAGGCGAAGGGTGGGCCGAGCAGTACTTC. Its translation is CASSLAGEGWAEQYF.

Turning to this clone: This same CDR3 is encoded by further DNA sequences in the sample. This chain links TRBV18 with TRBJ2-3; no clear D gene. CDR3 length: 12 residues. Trimming removed 1 base from V and 6 bases from J, with 5 bases in between. The germline V gene has CDR1 KGHSH and CDR2 LQKENI. The CDR3 sequence: CASSPRVDTQYF. The CDR3 DNA is TGTGCCAGCTCACCACGGGTGGATACGCAGTATTTT.